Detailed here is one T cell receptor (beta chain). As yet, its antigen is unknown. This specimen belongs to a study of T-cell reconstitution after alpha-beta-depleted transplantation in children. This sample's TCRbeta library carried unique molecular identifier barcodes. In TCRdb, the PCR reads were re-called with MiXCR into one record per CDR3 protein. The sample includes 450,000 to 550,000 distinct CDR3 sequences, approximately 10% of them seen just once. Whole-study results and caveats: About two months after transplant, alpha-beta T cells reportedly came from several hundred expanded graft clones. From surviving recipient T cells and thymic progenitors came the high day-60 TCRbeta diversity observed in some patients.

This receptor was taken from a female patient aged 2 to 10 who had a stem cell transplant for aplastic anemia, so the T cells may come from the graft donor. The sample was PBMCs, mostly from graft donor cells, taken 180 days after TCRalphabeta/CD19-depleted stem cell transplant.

CDR3 region: CASSRQWEDTGELFF. Written as DNA, the CDR3 is TGTGCCAGCAGTCGACAATGGGAGGACACCGGGGAGCTGTTTTTT. V gene TRBV7-9 combines with J gene TRBJ2-2; maybe TRBD2 (6 bases). With 6 bases removed from V and 3 bases from J, the gap between germline ends came to 14 bases. This CDR3 is built from 15 residues. The germline V gene encodes CDR1 SEHNR and CDR2 FQNEAQ (reference sequence).